This TCR beta chain was found in a study of cytomegalovirus exposure and HLA in healthy donors. The overall study: It was reported in a later analysis that the same platform had been used for the approximately 120 validation repertoires as for the roughly 670 first-cohort repertoires.

With respect to this clone: Its antigen is unidentified.

The method was immunoSEQ multiplex PCR; TCRdb's version includes in-frame clones alone and lacks a portion of them. The sample lists 100,000 to 150,000 clones, approximately 92% occurring once. The CDR3 sequence is 16 residues long. V gave up 4 bases and J gave up 2 bases; unmatched junction bases: 6. The germline V gene encodes CDR1 LNHDA and CDR2 SQIVND (reference sequence). General observations from the study: As confirmed in vitro, a few CMV-associated chains were specific for CMV antigens. In the 130 or so validation repertoires, a later analysis found that first-cohort TCR clusters tended to co-occur. Most TCR sequences were seen very rarely across donors, but some public TCRs occurred in many.

Source material: PBMCs. The clonotype comes from a woman aged 18-29 years in good health and CMV-seronegative. The chain employs TRBV19 and TRBJ2-7; 12 bases map to TRBD2. The CDR3 coding sequence is TGTGCCAGTAGTAAACTAGCGGGGGGCCAACCCTACGAGCAGTACTTC. It specifies CASSKLAGGQPYEQYF.